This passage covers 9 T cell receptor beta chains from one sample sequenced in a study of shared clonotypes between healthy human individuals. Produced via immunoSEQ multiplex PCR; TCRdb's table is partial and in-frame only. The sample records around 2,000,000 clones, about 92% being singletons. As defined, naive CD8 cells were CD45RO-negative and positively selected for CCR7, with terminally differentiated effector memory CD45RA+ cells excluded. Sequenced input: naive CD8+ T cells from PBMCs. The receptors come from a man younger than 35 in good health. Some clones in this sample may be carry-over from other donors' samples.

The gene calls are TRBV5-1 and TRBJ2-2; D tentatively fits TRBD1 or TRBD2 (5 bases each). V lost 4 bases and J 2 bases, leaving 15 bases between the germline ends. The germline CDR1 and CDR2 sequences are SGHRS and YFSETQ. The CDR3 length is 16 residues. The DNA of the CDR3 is TGCGCCAGCAGCGGGGGAACAGGTGGTAACACCGGGGAGCTGTTTTTT. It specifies CASSGGTGGNTGELFF.

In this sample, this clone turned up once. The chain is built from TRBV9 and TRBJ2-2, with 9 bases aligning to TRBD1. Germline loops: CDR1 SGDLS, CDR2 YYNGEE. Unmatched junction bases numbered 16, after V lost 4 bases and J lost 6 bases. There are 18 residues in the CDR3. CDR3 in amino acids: CASSPQLPGQGPSGELFF. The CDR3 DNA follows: TGTGCCAGCAGCCCGCAACTCCCGGGACAGGGCCCGTCCGGGGAGCTGTTTTTT.

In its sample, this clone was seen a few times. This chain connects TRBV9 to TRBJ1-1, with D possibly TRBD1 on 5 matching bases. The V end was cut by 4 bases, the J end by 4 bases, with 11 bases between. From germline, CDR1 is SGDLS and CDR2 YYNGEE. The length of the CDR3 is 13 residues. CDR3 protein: CASSPGALTEAFF. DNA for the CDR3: TGTGCCAGCAGCCCCGGGGCTCTCACTGAAGCTTTCTTT.

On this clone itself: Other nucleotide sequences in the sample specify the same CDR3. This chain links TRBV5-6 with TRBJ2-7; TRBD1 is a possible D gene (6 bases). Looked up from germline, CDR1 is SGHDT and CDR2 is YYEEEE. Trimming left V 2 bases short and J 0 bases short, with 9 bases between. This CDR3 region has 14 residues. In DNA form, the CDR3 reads TGTGCCAGCAGCTTTCAGGACAGCTCCTACGAGCAGTACTTC. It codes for CASSFQDSSYEQYF.

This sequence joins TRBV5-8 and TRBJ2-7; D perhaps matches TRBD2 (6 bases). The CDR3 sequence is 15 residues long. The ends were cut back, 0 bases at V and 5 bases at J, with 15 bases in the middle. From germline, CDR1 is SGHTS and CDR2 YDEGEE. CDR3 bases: TGTGCCAGCAGCTTGGCCGGAGGGCCTGATGACGAGCAGTACTTC. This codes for CASSLAGGPDDEQYF.

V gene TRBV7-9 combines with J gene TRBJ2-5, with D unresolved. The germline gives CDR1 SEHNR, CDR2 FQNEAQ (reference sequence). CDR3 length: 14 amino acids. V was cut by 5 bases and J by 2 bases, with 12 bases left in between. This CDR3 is CASSPFGQQETQYF. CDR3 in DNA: TGTGCCAGCAGCCCCTTTGGGCAGCAAGAGACCCAGTACTTC.

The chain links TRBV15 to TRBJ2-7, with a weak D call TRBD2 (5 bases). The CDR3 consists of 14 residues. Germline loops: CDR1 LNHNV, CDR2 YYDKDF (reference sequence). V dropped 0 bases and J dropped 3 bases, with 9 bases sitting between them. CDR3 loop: CATSRDRRNYEQYF. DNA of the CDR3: TGTGCCACCAGCAGAGACAGGAGGAACTACGAGCAGTACTTC.

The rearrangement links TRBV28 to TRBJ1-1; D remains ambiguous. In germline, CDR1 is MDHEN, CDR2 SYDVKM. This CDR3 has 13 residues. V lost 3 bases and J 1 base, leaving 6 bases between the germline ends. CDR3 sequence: CASSFTSNTEAFF. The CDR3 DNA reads TGTGCCAGCAGTTTTACCTCGAACACTGAAGCTTTCTTT.

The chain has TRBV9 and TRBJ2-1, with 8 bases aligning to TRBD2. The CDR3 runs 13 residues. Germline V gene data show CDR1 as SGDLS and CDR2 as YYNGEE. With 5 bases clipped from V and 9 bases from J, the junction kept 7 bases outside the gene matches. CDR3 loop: CASSRTTSGEQFF. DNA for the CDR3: TGTGCCAGCAGTAGAACCACTAGCGGTGAGCAGTTCTTC.